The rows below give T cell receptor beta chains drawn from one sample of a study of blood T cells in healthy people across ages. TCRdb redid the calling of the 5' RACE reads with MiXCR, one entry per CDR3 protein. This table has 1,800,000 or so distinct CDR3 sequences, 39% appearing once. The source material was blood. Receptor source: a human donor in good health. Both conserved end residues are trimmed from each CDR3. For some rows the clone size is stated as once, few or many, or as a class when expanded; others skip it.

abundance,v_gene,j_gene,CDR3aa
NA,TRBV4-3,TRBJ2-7,ASSQDWLLSYEQY
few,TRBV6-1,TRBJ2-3,ASSEAAGGSTDTQY
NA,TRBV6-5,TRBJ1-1,ASSYSSGEWQAEAF
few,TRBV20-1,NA,SASFIHEQY
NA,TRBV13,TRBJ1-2,ASSLDAGSYT
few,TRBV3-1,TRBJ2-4,ASSHGRGFENIQY
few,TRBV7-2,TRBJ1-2,ASSLKPPQGRVESYT
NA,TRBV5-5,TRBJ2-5,ASSLSSATGETQY
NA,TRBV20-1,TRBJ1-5,SARTGGKDQPQH
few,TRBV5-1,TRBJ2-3,ASSSTGGGADTQY
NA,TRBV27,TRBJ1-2,ASTSWGTGVRGYT
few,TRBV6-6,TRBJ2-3,ASSPPAGTDTQY
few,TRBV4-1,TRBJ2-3,ASSQGNSGGWGDTQY
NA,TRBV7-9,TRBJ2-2,ASSLQEDRDVSGELF
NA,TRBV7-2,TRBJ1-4,ASSLMGSEEKLF
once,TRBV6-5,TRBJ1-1,ASSTGSRRSTEAF
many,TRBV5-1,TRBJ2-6,ASSGRSGANVLT
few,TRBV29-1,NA,SVEGQGINEQY
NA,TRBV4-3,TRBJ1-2,ASSPIMGQGGYT
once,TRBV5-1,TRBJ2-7,ASSLERASGTYEQY
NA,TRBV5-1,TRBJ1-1,ASSSSQGANTEAF
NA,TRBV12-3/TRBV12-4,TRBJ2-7,ASSITGIGIEQY
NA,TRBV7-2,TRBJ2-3,ASSLQYGDGTDTQY
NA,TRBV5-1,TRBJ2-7,ASSSNRGASYEQY
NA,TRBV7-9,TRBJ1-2,ASSLTGLYT
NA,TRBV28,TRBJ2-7,ASSKSDLPYEQY
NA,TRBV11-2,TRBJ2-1,ASSLIRGLAGNGQF
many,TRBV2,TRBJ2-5,ASGTSGAQETQY
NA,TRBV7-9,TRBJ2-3,ASSPLDRGRTDTQY
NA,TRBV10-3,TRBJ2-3,AISETRGASTDTQY
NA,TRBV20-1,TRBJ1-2,SAPHAGGDDYGYT
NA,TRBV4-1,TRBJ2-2,ASSQVGGGELF
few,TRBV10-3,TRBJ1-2,AISESRRAVDYGYT
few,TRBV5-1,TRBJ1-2,ASSLEQSYGYT
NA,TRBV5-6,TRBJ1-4,ASSSTEDRRYEKLF
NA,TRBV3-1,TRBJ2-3,ASSYRTSGDLDTQY
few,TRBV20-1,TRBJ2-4,SARAPTGLLAKNIQY
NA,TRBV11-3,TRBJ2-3,ASSPGLAGVADTQY
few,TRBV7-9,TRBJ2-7,ASSLAPVFSYEQY
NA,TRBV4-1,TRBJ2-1,ASSPNLRGVGYNEQF
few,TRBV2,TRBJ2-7,ASSEAGFSYEQY
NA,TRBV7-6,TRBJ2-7,ANSLGGQGNEQY
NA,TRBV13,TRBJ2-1,ASSWGQVYNEQF
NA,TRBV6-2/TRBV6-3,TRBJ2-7,ASRGRKGSQSYEQY
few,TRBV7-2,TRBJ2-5,ASSLIPGLAGGTQY
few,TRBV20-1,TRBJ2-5,SATADGRTETQY
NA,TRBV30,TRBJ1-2,AWIQSYGYT
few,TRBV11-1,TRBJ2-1,ASRLQLMSYNEQF
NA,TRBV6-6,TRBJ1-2,ASSYSDWAGTYGYT
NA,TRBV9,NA,ASSVGDREYEQY
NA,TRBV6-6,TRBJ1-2,ASSYSVWRSSYGYT
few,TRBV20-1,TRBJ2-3,SAPSGPTEVDTQY